This T cell receptor beta chain was profiled in a study of control samples from healthy donors and cancer patients. Germline CDR1 MDHEN, CDR2 SYDVKM. The CDR3 has 14 amino acids. The V and J ends lost 11 bases and 0 bases respectively, with 14 bases between them. Clones were read by immunoSEQ multiplex PCR, and TCRdb kept only the in-frame ones, dropping some. Of around 130,000 clones in the sample, approximately 94% were seen once. The TCR originated in a man in his forties or fifties with head and neck cancer. This chain links TRBV28 with TRBJ1-5; unclear D gene. The sequenced sample consisted of PBMCs. CDR3 bases: TGTGCCGCAAGGAGGTCAGATAGCAATCAGCCCCAGCATTTT. Protein sequence: CAARRSDSNQPQHF.